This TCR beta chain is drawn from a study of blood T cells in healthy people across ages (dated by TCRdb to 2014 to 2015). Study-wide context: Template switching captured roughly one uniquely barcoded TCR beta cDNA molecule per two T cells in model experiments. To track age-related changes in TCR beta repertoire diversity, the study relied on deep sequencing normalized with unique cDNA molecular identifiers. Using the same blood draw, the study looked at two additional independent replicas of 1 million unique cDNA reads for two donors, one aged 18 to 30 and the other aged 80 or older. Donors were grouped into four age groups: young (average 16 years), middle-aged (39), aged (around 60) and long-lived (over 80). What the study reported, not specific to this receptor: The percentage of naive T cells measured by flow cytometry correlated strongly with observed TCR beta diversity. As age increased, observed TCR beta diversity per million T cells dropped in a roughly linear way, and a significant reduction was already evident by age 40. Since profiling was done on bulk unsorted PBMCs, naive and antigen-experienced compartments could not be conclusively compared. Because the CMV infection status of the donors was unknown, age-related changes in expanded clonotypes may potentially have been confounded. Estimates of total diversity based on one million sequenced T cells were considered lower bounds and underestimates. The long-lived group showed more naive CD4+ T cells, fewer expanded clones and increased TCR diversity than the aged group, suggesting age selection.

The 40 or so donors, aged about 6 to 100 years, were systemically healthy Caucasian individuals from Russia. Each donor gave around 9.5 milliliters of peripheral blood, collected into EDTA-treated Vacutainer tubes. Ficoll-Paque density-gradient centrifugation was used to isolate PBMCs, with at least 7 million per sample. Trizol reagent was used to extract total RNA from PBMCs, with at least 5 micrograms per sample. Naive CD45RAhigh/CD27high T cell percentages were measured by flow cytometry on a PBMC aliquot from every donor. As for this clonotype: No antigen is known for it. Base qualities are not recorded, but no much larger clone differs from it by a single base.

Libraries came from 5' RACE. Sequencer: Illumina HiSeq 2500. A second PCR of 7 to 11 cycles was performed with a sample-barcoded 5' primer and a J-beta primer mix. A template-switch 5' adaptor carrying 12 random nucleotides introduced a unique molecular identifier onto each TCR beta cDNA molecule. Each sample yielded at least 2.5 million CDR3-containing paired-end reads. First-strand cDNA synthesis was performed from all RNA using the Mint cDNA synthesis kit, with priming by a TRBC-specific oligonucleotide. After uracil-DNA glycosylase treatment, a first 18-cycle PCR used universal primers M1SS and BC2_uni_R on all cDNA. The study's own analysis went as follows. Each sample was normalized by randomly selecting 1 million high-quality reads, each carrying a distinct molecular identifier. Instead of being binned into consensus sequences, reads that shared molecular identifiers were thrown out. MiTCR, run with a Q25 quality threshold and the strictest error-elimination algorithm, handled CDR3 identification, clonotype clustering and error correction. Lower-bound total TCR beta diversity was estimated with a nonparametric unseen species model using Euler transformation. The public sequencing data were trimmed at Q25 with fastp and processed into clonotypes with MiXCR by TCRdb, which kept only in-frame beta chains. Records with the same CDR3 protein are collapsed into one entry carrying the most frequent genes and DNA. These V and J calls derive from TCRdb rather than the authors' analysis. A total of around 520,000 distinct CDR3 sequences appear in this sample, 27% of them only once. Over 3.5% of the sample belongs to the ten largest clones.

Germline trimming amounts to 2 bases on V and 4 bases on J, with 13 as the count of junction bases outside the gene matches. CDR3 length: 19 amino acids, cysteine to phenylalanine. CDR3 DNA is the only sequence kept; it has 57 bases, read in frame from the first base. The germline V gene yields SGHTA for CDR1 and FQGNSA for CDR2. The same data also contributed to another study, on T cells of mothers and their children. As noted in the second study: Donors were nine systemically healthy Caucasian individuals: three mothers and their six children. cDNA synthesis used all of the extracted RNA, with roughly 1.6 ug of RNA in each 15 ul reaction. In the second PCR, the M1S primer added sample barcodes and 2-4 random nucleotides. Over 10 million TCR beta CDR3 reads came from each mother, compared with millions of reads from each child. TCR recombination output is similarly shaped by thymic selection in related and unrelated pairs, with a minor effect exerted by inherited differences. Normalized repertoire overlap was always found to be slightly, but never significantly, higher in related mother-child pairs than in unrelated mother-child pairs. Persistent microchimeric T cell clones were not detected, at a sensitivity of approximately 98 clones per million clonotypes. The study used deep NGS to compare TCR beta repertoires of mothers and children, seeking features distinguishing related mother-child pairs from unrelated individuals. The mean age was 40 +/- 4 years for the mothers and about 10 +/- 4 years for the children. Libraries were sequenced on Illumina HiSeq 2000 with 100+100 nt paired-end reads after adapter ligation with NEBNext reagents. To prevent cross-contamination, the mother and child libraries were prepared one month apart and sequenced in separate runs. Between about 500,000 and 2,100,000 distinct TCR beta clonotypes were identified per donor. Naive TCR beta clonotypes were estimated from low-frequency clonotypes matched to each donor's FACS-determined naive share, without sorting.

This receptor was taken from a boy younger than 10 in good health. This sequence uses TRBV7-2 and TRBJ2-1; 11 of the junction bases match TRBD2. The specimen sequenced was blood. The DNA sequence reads TGTGCCAGCAGCTTAAGGGTCTTAGCGGGAGGGAGGGGATACAATGAGCAGTTCTTC. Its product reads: CASSLRVLAGGRGYNEQFF.